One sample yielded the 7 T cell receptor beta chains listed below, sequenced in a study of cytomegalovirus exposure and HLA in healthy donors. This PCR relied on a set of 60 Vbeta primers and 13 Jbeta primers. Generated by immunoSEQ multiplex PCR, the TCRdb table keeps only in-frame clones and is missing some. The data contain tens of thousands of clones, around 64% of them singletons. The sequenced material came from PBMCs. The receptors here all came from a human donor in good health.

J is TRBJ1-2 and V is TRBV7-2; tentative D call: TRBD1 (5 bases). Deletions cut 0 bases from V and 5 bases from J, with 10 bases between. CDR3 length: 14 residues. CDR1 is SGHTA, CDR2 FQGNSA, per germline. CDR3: CASSLAFQGYGYTF. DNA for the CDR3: TGTGCCAGCAGCTTAGCGTTCCAGGGTTATGGCTACACCTTC.

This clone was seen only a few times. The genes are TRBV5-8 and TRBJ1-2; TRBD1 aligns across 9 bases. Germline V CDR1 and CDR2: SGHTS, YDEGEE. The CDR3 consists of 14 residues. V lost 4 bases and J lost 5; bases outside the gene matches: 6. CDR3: CASSAPGTGYGYTF. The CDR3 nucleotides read TGTGCCAGCAGCGCACCCGGGACAGGGTATGGCTACACCTTC.

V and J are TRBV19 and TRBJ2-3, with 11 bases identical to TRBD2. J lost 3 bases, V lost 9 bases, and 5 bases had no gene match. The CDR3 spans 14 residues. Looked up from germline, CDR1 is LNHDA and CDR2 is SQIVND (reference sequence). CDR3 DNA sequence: TGTGCCAGCAAACTAGCGGGGGAAACAGATACGCAGTATTTT. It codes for CASKLAGETDTQYF.

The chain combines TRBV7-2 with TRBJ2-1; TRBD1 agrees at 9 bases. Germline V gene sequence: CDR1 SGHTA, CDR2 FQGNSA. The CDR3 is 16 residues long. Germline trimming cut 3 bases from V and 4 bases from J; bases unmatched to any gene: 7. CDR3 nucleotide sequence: TGTGCCAGCAGCTTCTACGGGACAGGGAGTTACAATGAGCAGTTCTTC. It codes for CASSFYGTGSYNEQFF.

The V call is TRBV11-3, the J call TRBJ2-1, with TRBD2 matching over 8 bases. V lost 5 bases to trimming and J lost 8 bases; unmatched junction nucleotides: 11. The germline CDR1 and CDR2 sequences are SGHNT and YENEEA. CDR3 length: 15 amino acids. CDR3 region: CASSPGTRGLDEQFF. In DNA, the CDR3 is TGTGCCAGCAGCCCCGGGACTAGGGGCCTCGATGAGCAGTTCTTC. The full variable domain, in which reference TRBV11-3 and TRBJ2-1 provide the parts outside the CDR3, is EAGVVQSPRYKIIEKKQPVAFWCNPISGHNTLYWYLQNLGQGPELLIRYENEEAVDDSQLPKDRFSAERLKGVDSTLKIQPAELGDSAVYLCASSPGTRGLDEQFFGPGTRLTVL.

The CDR3 region has the DNA TGCAGTGCAGAGGGTTACACTGAAGCTTTCTTT. Encoded protein: CSAEGYTEAFF. The chain links TRBV20-1 to TRBJ1-1, with D unresolved. V lost 6 bases and J 3 bases, leaving 8 bases between the germline ends. Germline CDR1 and CDR2: DFQATT and SNEGSKA (reference sequence). This CDR3 contains 11 residues.

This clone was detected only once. CDR3 amino acids: CAISELRGPGANVLTF. In DNA form, the CDR3 reads TGTGCCATCAGTGAGTTGAGGGGGCCTGGGGCCAACGTCCTGACTTTC. The chain couples TRBV10-3 to TRBJ2-6, with 7 bases lining up with TRBD1. Looked up from germline, CDR1 is ENHRY and CDR2 is SYGVKD. V lost 1 base, J lost 2 bases, and 2 bases stayed unmatched. The CDR3 is 16 residues long.